This T cell receptor (beta chain) appears in the sequencing data of a study of blood T cell repertoires in COVID-19. Sequencing was performed with immunoSEQ multiplex PCR; in TCRdb, only in-frame clones are kept and a portion is missing. The sample holds 290,000 or so clones, around 87% seen once. The receptor comes from a man in his sixties or seventies with acute or convalescent COVID-19. Sequenced material: peripheral blood.

CDR3: CASSQGRGVEQFF. The CDR3 DNA sequence: TGTGCCAGCAGCCAAGGGCGGGGGGTTGAGCAGTTCTTC. The chain uses TRBV3-1 (or the pseudogene TRBV3-2) and TRBJ2-1; 8 bases match TRBD2. V was pared by 1 base and J by 9 bases, with 2 bases of the junction left unmatched. Germline CDR1 LGHDT, CDR2 YNNKEL (reference sequence). This CDR3 is 13 amino acids long.